Below, one T cell receptor beta chain is given with its context. Its cognate antigen is unknown. This specimen comes from a study of T cells after yellow fever vaccination. V gave up 6 bases and J gave up 1 base, with 13 bases separating them. Germline lookup yields CDR1 KGHDR and CDR2 SFDVKD. The CDR3 spans 15 residues. Study results and caveats: Post-booster repertoires again held most primary-vaccination clones (just under 97% CD4, over 80% CD8).

The TCR cDNA carried a universal primer site and UMIs from 5'RACE template switching. Using its own MiXCR run on the 5' RACE reads, TCRdb lists one record per CDR3 protein. The table records 300,000 to 400,000 distinct CDR3 sequences, around 12% of them present only once. This clonotype originated in a man aged 18 to 29 who received the YFV17D yellow fever vaccine. This chain joins TRBV24-1 and TRBJ2-3, with D possibly matching TRBD2 (6 bases). The specimen comprised CD4+ T cells sorted from PBMCs, sampled 15 days after the yellow fever booster vaccination. CDR3 region: CATSRSGEGTDTQYF. The CDR3 bases are TGTGCCACCAGTCGGTCGGGGGAGGGCACAGATACGCAGTATTTT.